A selection of T cell receptor beta chains follows, all from one sample in a study of breast tumors, draining lymph nodes, adjacent tissues. TCRdb passed the multiplex PCR reads through MiXCR, listing each CDR3 protein once. The table shows tens of thousands of distinct CDR3 sequences, with around 23% occurring only once. Sequenced material: breast tumor tissue. These receptors were obtained from a female donor with breast cancer. Some clones in this sample may be carry-over from other donors' samples. Both conserved end residues are part of each CDR3. A D gene is named only where the DNA matches it firmly. The size field is filled for only some rows; it gives once, few, many or a size class.

v_gene: TRBV11-2; j_gene: TRBJ1-2; d_gene: TRBD1; abundance: many; CDR3aa: CASSLVGTAYGYTF; CDR3nt: TGTGCCAGCAGCTTAGTAGGGACAGCATATGGCTACACCTTC
v_gene: TRBV7-6; j_gene: TRBJ2-2; d_gene: NA; abundance: many; CDR3aa: CASSRTAGGELFF; CDR3nt: TGTGCCAGCAGCAGGACAGCCGGCGGGGAGCTGTTTTTT
v_gene: TRBV6-6; j_gene: TRBJ1-6; d_gene: TRBD1; abundance: many; CDR3aa: CASSRGTGIFSPLHF; CDR3nt: TGTGCCAGCAGTCGGGGGACAGGGATTTTTTCACCCCTCCACTTT
v_gene: TRBV5-1; j_gene: TRBJ2-7; d_gene: TRBD1; abundance: many; CDR3aa: CASSLAMGTGTYEQYF; CDR3nt: TGCGCCAGCAGCTTGGCCATGGGGACAGGGACCTACGAGCAGTACTTC
v_gene: TRBV4-1; j_gene: TRBJ2-7; d_gene: TRBD2; abundance: many; CDR3aa: CASSRTSGGTYEQYF; CDR3nt: TGCGCCAGCAGTCGAACTAGCGGGGGGACCTACGAGCAGTACTTC
v_gene: TRBV7-7; j_gene: TRBJ2-5; d_gene: NA; abundance: NA; CDR3aa: CASSLLGTPQETQYF; CDR3nt: TGTGCTAGCAGCCTTCTTGGGACGCCGCAAGAGACCCAGTACTTC
v_gene: TRBV13; j_gene: TRBJ1-4; d_gene: NA; abundance: many; CDR3aa: CASSPPGEKLFF; CDR3nt: TGTGCCAGCAGCCCCCCCGGGGAAAAACTGTTTTTT
v_gene: TRBV2; j_gene: TRBJ1-3; d_gene: NA; abundance: many; CDR3aa: CASSLGRAGNTIYF; CDR3nt: TGTGCCAGCTCCCTAGGAAGGGCTGGAAACACCATATATTTT
v_gene: TRBV5-6; j_gene: TRBJ2-1; d_gene: TRBD2; abundance: NA; CDR3aa: CASSSGLADEQFF; CDR3nt: TGTGCCAGCAGCTCTGGACTAGCAGATGAGCAGTTCTTC
v_gene: TRBV5-1; j_gene: TRBJ2-7; d_gene: NA; abundance: many; CDR3aa: CASSLGGGLGEQYF; CDR3nt: TGCGCCAGCAGCTTGGGAGGGGGATTGGGGGAGCAGTACTTC
v_gene: TRBV27; j_gene: TRBJ2-1; d_gene: NA; abundance: NA; CDR3aa: CASSKSGWGDGEQFF; CDR3nt: TGTGCCAGCAGTAAATCGGGGTGGGGCGATGGTGAGCAGTTCTTC
v_gene: TRBV5-6; j_gene: TRBJ2-2; d_gene: NA; abundance: many; CDR3aa: CASSFGPAGTGELFF; CDR3nt: TGTGCCAGCAGCTTTGGGCCGGCGGGGACCGGGGAGCTGTTTTTT
v_gene: TRBV20-1; j_gene: TRBJ1-5; d_gene: TRBD1; abundance: many; CDR3aa: CSAQPTGGHQPQHF; CDR3nt: TGCAGTGCTCAACCTACAGGGGGTCACCAGCCCCAGCATTTT
v_gene: TRBV2; j_gene: TRBJ2-7; d_gene: TRBD1; abundance: NA; CDR3aa: CASSTHMPGQGAYEQYF; CDR3nt: TGTGCCAGCAGTACCCATATGCCGGGACAGGGAGCCTACGAGCAGTACTTC
v_gene: TRBV5-5; j_gene: TRBJ2-7; d_gene: TRBD1; abundance: many; CDR3aa: CASSLQGFYEQYF; CDR3nt: TGTGCCAGCAGCTTACAGGGGTTTTACGAGCAGTACTTC
v_gene: TRBV6-1; j_gene: TRBJ2-2; d_gene: NA; abundance: few; CDR3aa: CASSEGVRPGELFF; CDR3nt: TGTGCCAGCAGTGAAGGTGTCAGGCCCGGGGAGCTGTTTTTT
v_gene: TRBV4-1; j_gene: TRBJ1-1; d_gene: NA; abundance: few; CDR3aa: CASSQGAPWPNTEAFF; CDR3nt: TGCGCCAGCAGCCAAGGTGCCCCATGGCCGAACACTGAAGCTTTCTTT
v_gene: TRBV20-1; j_gene: TRBJ2-1; d_gene: NA; abundance: many; CDR3aa: CSANNEQFF; CDR3nt: TGCAGTGCTAACAATGAGCAGTTCTTC
v_gene: TRBV11-2; j_gene: TRBJ2-7; d_gene: NA; abundance: NA; CDR3aa: CGSSYFRLARGYEQYF; CDR3nt: TGTGGCAGCAGCTACTTCAGATTAGCCCGGGGCTACGAGCAGTACTTC
v_gene: TRBV19; j_gene: TRBJ2-5; d_gene: NA; abundance: NA; CDR3aa: CASSIGQAGETQYF; CDR3nt: TGTGCCAGTAGTATAGGTCAGGCCGGAGAGACCCAGTACTTC
v_gene: TRBV6-2/TRBV6-3; j_gene: TRBJ2-3; d_gene: TRBD2; abundance: many; CDR3aa: CASSYEGLLAGLTDTQYF; CDR3nt: TGTGCCAGCAGTTACGAGGGATTACTAGCGGGACTCACAGATACGCAGTATTTT
v_gene: TRBV2; j_gene: TRBJ2-5; d_gene: NA; abundance: many; CDR3aa: CASSATETQTQYF; CDR3nt: TGTGCCAGCAGTGCGACAGAGACCCAGACCCAGTACTTC
v_gene: TRBV4-1; j_gene: TRBJ1-5; d_gene: NA; abundance: NA; CDR3aa: CASSQELAGGQPQHF; CDR3nt: TGCGCCAGCAGCCAAGAGTTGGCCGGAGGTCAGCCCCAGCATTTT
v_gene: TRBV6-6; j_gene: TRBJ2-7; d_gene: NA; abundance: many; CDR3aa: CASSDRDTMGEQYF; CDR3nt: TGTGCCAGCAGTGATCGGGACACGATGGGAGAGCAGTACTTC
v_gene: TRBV7-6; j_gene: TRBJ1-5; d_gene: NA; abundance: many; CDR3aa: CASSLAHQPQHF; CDR3nt: TGTGCCAGCAGCTTAGCTCATCAGCCCCAGCATTTT
v_gene: TRBV10-3; j_gene: TRBJ2-3; d_gene: NA; abundance: many; CDR3aa: CAITQQPTSTDTQYF; CDR3nt: TGTGCCATCACCCAACAACCGACTAGCACAGATACGCAGTATTTT
v_gene: TRBV5-6; j_gene: TRBJ1-6; d_gene: TRBD1; abundance: many; CDR3aa: CASSFGDRERLAGSPLHF; CDR3nt: TGTGCCAGCAGCTTCGGGGACAGGGAGCGTTTGGCTGGTTCACCCCTCCACTTT
v_gene: TRBV7-2; j_gene: TRBJ2-1; d_gene: TRBD2; abundance: many; CDR3aa: CASSPWRGAGEQFF; CDR3nt: TGTGCCAGCAGCCCCTGGCGGGGGGCCGGGGAGCAGTTCTTC
v_gene: TRBV27; j_gene: TRBJ2-1; d_gene: TRBD2; abundance: many; CDR3aa: CASSPGLAGQNEQFF; CDR3nt: TGTGCCAGCAGTCCAGGACTAGCGGGACAGAATGAGCAGTTCTTC
v_gene: TRBV4-1; j_gene: TRBJ2-1; d_gene: TRBD2; abundance: many; CDR3aa: CASSRAGERNEQFF; CDR3nt: TGCGCCAGCAGCCGGGCGGGAGAACGGAATGAGCAGTTCTTC
v_gene: TRBV20-1; j_gene: TRBJ2-3; d_gene: TRBD1; abundance: many; CDR3aa: CSASPTGGFTDTQYF; CDR3nt: TGCAGTGCTAGTCCCACAGGGGGATTCACAGATACGCAGTATTTT
v_gene: TRBV4-1; j_gene: TRBJ2-7; d_gene: NA; abundance: many; CDR3aa: CASSPFHGYEQYF; CDR3nt: TGCGCCAGCAGCCCGTTTCACGGTTACGAGCAGTACTTC
v_gene: TRBV2; j_gene: TRBJ2-7; d_gene: TRBD2; abundance: many; CDR3aa: CASSEGAGDIYEQYF; CDR3nt: TGTGCCAGCAGTGAGGGAGCGGGAGATATCTACGAGCAGTACTTC
v_gene: TRBV27; j_gene: TRBJ2-1; d_gene: TRBD1; abundance: few; CDR3aa: CASSLSGTGHNEQFF; CDR3nt: TGTGCCAGCAGTCTCTCCGGGACAGGGCACAATGAGCAGTTCTTC
v_gene: TRBV6-6; j_gene: TRBJ2-7; d_gene: NA; abundance: NA; CDR3aa: CASSGRQVSYEQYF; CDR3nt: TGTGCCAGCAGTGGTAGACAGGTATCCTACGAGCAGTACTTC
v_gene: TRBV18; j_gene: TRBJ2-3; d_gene: TRBD1; abundance: NA; CDR3aa: CASSPSIAETGINTDTQYF; CDR3nt: TGTGCCAGCTCACCAAGTATAGCCGAGACAGGGATCAACACAGATACGCAGTATTTT
v_gene: TRBV4-1; j_gene: TRBJ1-1; d_gene: NA; abundance: NA; CDR3aa: CASSQEPGPNTEAFF; CDR3nt: TGCGCCAGCAGCCAGGAGCCTGGGCCGAACACTGAAGCTTTCTTT
v_gene: TRBV7-2; j_gene: TRBJ2-3; d_gene: NA; abundance: many; CDR3aa: CASSLGISGTQYF; CDR3nt: TGTGCCAGCAGCTTAGGTATTTCGGGTACGCAGTATTTT
v_gene: TRBV5-1; j_gene: TRBJ2-7; d_gene: NA; abundance: many; CDR3aa: CASSSQQGHEQYF; CDR3nt: TGCGCCAGCAGCTCACAACAGGGCCACGAGCAGTACTTC
v_gene: TRBV3-1; j_gene: TRBJ2-1; d_gene: NA; abundance: few; CDR3aa: CASSPMFILNEQFF; CDR3nt: TGTGCCAGCAGCCCCATGTTTATCCTTAATGAGCAGTTCTTC
v_gene: TRBV24-1; j_gene: TRBJ2-5; d_gene: NA; abundance: NA; CDR3aa: CATRGAGGTQYF; CDR3nt: TGTGCCACCCGCGGGGCCGGGGGGACCCAGTACTTC
v_gene: TRBV10-1; j_gene: TRBJ2-2; d_gene: NA; abundance: many; CDR3aa: CASSESTGGELFF; CDR3nt: TGCGCCAGCAGTGAGTCGACCGGCGGGGAGCTGTTTTTT
v_gene: TRBV29-1; j_gene: TRBJ2-1; d_gene: TRBD2; abundance: many; CDR3aa: CSGRLAGANNEQFF; CDR3nt: TGCAGCGGGCGACTAGCGGGAGCCAACAATGAGCAGTTCTTC
v_gene: TRBV7-9; j_gene: TRBJ2-3; d_gene: TRBD2; abundance: once; CDR3aa: CASSPRAGGLADTQYF; CDR3nt: TGTGCCAGCAGCCCGCGGGCGGGAGGGTTGGCAGATACGCAGTATTTT
v_gene: TRBV6-6; j_gene: TRBJ1-5; d_gene: NA; abundance: NA; CDR3aa: CASSSAPVSANYNQPQHF; CDR3nt: TGTGCCAGCAGTTCCGCCCCCGTTTCGGCAAACTATAATCAGCCCCAGCATTTT
v_gene: TRBV7-2; j_gene: TRBJ2-7; d_gene: NA; abundance: once; CDR3aa: CASSQTQGPRVYEQYF; CDR3nt: TGTGCCAGCAGCCAGACACAGGGTCCAAGAGTCTACGAGCAGTACTTC
v_gene: TRBV20-1; j_gene: TRBJ2-7; d_gene: TRBD1; abundance: many; CDR3aa: CSASGLVGQGPTYEQYF; CDR3nt: TGCAGTGCTAGCGGTCTAGTTGGACAGGGCCCCACCTACGAGCAGTACTTC
v_gene: TRBV5-1; j_gene: TRBJ2-3; d_gene: TRBD2; abundance: many; CDR3aa: CASSLATSGRVGTDTQYF; CDR3nt: TGCGCCAGCAGCTTGGCCACTAGCGGGAGAGTGGGCACAGATACGCAGTATTTT
v_gene: TRBV12-3/TRBV12-4; j_gene: TRBJ1-5; d_gene: NA; abundance: NA; CDR3aa: CASSRPGRERPQHF; CDR3nt: TGTGCCAGCAGCAGACCCGGGAGGGAGCGGCCCCAGCATTTT
v_gene: TRBV20-1; j_gene: TRBJ1-2; d_gene: NA; abundance: NA; CDR3aa: CSAPLQGRYGYTF; CDR3nt: TGCAGTGCTCCTCTACAGGGACGCTATGGCTACACCTTC